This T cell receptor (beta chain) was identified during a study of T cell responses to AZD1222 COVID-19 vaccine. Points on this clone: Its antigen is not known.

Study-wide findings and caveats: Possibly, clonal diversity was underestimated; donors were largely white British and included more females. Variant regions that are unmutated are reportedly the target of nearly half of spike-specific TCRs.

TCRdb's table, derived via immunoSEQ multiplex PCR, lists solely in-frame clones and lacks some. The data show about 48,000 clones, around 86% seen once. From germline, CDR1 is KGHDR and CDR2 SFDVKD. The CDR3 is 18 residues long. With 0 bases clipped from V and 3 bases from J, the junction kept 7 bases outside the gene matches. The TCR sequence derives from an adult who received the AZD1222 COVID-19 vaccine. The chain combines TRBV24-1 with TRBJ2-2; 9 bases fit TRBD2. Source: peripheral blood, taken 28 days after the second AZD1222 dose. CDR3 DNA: TGTGCCACCAGTGATTTGGGGCGGGAGGGCCTTGACACCGGGGAGCTGTTTTTT. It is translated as CATSDLGREGLDTGELFF.